This paragraph reports one TCR beta chain. This specimen belongs to a study of technical replicates of blood from a handful of donors. The CDR3 runs to 14 residues. The V segment lost 5 bases and the J segment 5 bases; nucleotides outside the gene matches: 9. Looked up from germline, CDR1 is SGHTA and CDR2 is FQGTGA. The repertoire was sequenced with immunoSEQ multiplex PCR; TCRdb's copy has only in-frame clones and lacks some. This repertoire shows around 50,000 clones, roughly 95% found once; its top ten account for 0.39%. The chain joins TRBV7-3 to TRBJ2-7, with TRBD2 matching over 7 bases. The sequenced sample was T cells isolated from PBMCs. The receptor was derived from a human donor in good health. CDR3 loop: CASSLNGGWNEQYF. The CDR3 DNA sequence: TGTGCCAGCAGCCTAAACGGGGGGTGGAACGAGCAGTACTTC.